This T cell receptor beta chain was recorded in a study of T-cell reconstitution after alpha-beta-depleted transplantation in children. Overall study results and limits: About two months after transplant, alpha-beta T cells reportedly came from several hundred expanded graft clones. From newly produced T cells came most of the T-cell counts and diversity one year after transplant.

This clonotype has a handful of counts. Its cognate antigen is unknown. Germline V CDR1 and CDR2: DFQATT, SNEGSKA (reference sequence). Germline trimming cut 3 bases from V and 0 bases from J; bases unmatched to any gene: 8. The CDR3 contains 16 residues. The TCRbeta library was prepared with unique molecular identifiers. TCRdb fed the PCR reads into MiXCR, producing one record per CDR3 protein. The sample shows approximately 300,000 distinct CDR3 sequences, about 7.3% of them seen only once. The material sequenced was peripheral blood, taken 360 days after TCRalphabeta/CD19-depleted stem cell transplant. The chain links TRBV20-1 to TRBJ2-1; 7 bases match TRBD2. This receptor was taken from a female patient between 2 and 15 years old who had a stem cell transplant for Fanconi anemia, so the T cells may come from the graft donor. This CDR3 reads CSARYLAASSYNEQFF. CDR3 DNA: TGCAGTGCTAGGTATCTAGCGGCAAGCTCCTACAATGAGCAGTTCTTC.